This TCR beta chain was identified during a study of T cell responses to AZD1222 COVID-19 vaccine. Libraries were prepared by immunoSEQ multiplex PCR; TCRdb keeps only in-frame clonotypes and omits some of them. The sample has fewer than 85,000 clones, 80% to 90% seen once; the top ten hold about 1.3%. The CDR3 consists of 16 residues. Germline CDR1 SNHLY, CDR2 FYNNEI. Trimming cost V 2 bases and J 4 bases, with 15 bases left between them. The V and J genes are TRBV2 and TRBJ1-5; D call uncertain. The origin of this receptor is an adult who received the AZD1222 COVID-19 vaccine. This sample comprised peripheral blood, obtained 28 days after the second AZD1222 dose. CDR3 nucleotides: TGTGCCAGCAGTGAAATCGGCGGACGGAAAAATCAGCCCCAGCATTTT. This translates into CASSEIGGRKNQPQHF. The whole variable domain, filled in from reference TRBV2 and TRBJ1-5, reads EPEVTQTPSHQVTQMGQEVILRCVPISNHLYFYWYRQILGQKVEFLVSFYNNEISEKSEIFDDQFSVERPDGSNFTLKIRSTKLEDSAMYFCASSEIGGRKNQPQHFGDGTRLSIL.